A selection of T cell receptor beta chains follows, all from one sample in a study of human T cells and chemical hapten exposure. TCRdb used MiXCR to reprocess the RACE reads, holding one entry per CDR3 protein. The sample lists 350,000 to 450,000 distinct CDR3 sequences, 4% to 6% seen once, with 2% to 3% in the top ten. This sample comprised whole blood, obtained in connection with sensitization to the hapten diphenylcyclopropenone (DPC). The receptor source for this set is a woman aged 50 to 65 with alopecia areata. Some clones in this sample may be carry-over from other donors' samples. Both conserved end residues are part of each CDR3. D genes are given only for firm matches. Clone size, where shown, is once, few, many, or a class for clones that have expanded.

D	V	size	J	CDR3	DNA
-	TRBV6-2/TRBV6-3	many	TRBJ2-7	CASSYHPGTYEQYF	TGTGCCAGCAGTTACCACCCGGGTACCTACGAGCAGTACTTC
-	TRBV7-9	few	TRBJ2-1	CASSSGRTYNEQFF	TGTGCCAGCAGCTCCGGGAGAACCTACAATGAGCAGTTCTTC
TRBD1	TRBV12-3/TRBV12-4	many	TRBJ2-3	CASGVTGGFIPTDTQYF	TGTGCCAGCGGGGTGACAGGGGGCTTCATCCCCACAGATACGCAGTATTTT
TRBD2	TRBV4-3	once	TRBJ2-7	CASSQGGLAGFEQYF	TGCGCCAGCAGCCAAGGTGGACTAGCGGGGTTCGAGCAGTACTTC
-	TRBV6-5	-	TRBJ1-1	CASSYGDRRAEAFF	TGTGCCAGCAGTTACGGTGACAGGAGGGCTGAAGCTTTCTTT
-	TRBV29-1	few	TRBJ2-1	CSVRNVGLYNEQFF	TGCAGCGTTAGAAACGTGGGACTCTACAATGAGCAGTTCTTC
-	TRBV29-1	-	TRBJ1-5	CSVVEGDQPQHF	TGCAGCGTTGTAGAGGGGGATCAGCCCCAGCATTTT
-	TRBV30	-	TRBJ1-6	CAWSVPPWGLDSPLHF	TGTGCCTGGAGTGTACCCCCTTGGGGGCTGGATTCACCCCTCCACTTT
TRBD1	TRBV12-3/TRBV12-4	few	TRBJ2-1	CASSLVGQGIHEQFF	TGTGCCAGCAGTTTGGTAGGACAGGGGATTCATGAGCAGTTCTTC
TRBD2	TRBV28	many	TRBJ2-3	CASGSAGVIADTQYF	TGTGCCAGCGGCAGTGCGGGAGTAATCGCAGATACGCAGTATTTT
TRBD1	TRBV6-5	few	TRBJ1-1	CASSYSTGVRNTEAFF	TGTGCCAGCAGTTACTCAACAGGGGTTAGAAACACTGAAGCTTTCTTT
TRBD2	TRBV28	many	TRBJ2-1	CASSLISGAYNEQFF	TGTGCCAGCAGTTTAATTAGCGGGGCATACAATGAGCAGTTCTTC
-	TRBV9	few	TRBJ2-3	CASSVEWAATDTQYF	TGTGCCAGCAGCGTAGAATGGGCCGCCACAGATACGCAGTATTTT
-	TRBV6-5	-	TRBJ1-1	CASSYSRRGDTEAFF	TGTGCCAGCAGTTACTCGAGAAGGGGGGACACTGAAGCTTTCTTT
-	TRBV7-6	many	TRBJ2-7	CASSLGGTGNEQYF	TGTGCCAGCAGCTTAGGAGGTACTGGGAACGAGCAGTACTTC
TRBD1	TRBV6-2/TRBV6-3	many	TRBJ1-1	CASRPNTGTDNTEAFF	TGTGCCAGCAGGCCCAATACCGGGACAGATAACACTGAAGCTTTCTTT
TRBD2	TRBV24-1	few	TRBJ2-3	CATSDPGTSGDTDTQYF	TGTGCCACCAGTGATCCAGGGACTAGCGGAGACACAGATACGCAGTATTTT
-	TRBV29-1	many	TRBJ1-1	CSVWNPEAFF	TGCAGCGTTTGGAACCCTGAAGCTTTCTTT
-	TRBV7-8	-	TRBJ1-2	CASSSPSRGRGYGYTF	TGTGCCAGCAGCTCCCCTTCCCGGGGGCGCGGCTATGGCTACACCTTC
TRBD1	TRBV7-3	many	TRBJ1-6	CASSLKRAGGDSPLHF	TGTGCCAGCAGCTTAAAACGTGCAGGGGGCGATTCACCCCTCCACTTT
-	TRBV7-9	few	TRBJ1-5	CASSLDAVPGQPQHF	TGTGCCAGCAGCTTAGACGCCGTCCCGGGACAGCCCCAGCATTTT
TRBD1	TRBV5-6	-	TRBJ2-2	CASSSQWDSTTGELFF	TGTGCCAGCAGCTCCCAATGGGACAGCACAACCGGGGAGCTGTTTTTT
TRBD2	TRBV4-1	many	TRBJ2-4	CASSQVLAANIQYF	TGCGCCAGCAGCCAAGTACTAGCGGCAAACATTCAGTACTTC
-	TRBV2	few	TRBJ1-4	CASSEVAGAANEKLFF	TGTGCCAGCAGTGAAGTGGCGGGGGCGGCTAATGAAAAACTGTTTTTT
-	TRBV7-2	many	TRBJ2-1	CASSPHPGVPGNEQFF	TGTGCCAGCAGCCCCCATCCGGGGGTTCCAGGCAATGAGCAGTTCTTC
-	TRBV27	many	TRBJ2-7	CASSPGTYEQYF	TGTGCCAGCAGCCCAGGGACCTACGAGCAGTACTTC
-	TRBV18	many	TRBJ2-7	CASSSGRGPGEQYF	TGTGCCAGCTCATCAGGGAGGGGGCCGGGGGAGCAGTACTTC
-	TRBV12-3/TRBV12-4	-	TRBJ1-5	CASRSPYSNQPQHF	TGTGCCAGCAGAAGTCCTTATAGCAATCAGCCCCAGCATTTT
-	TRBV20-1	many	TRBJ1-1	CSAESQGGDEAFF	TGCAGTGCGGAGTCACAGGGAGGCGATGAAGCTTTCTTT